Sequencing of this T cell receptor (beta chain) was carried out in a study of neoadjuvant anti-PD-1 for oral cavity cancer (dated by TCRdb to about 2021). Background on the whole study: Before undergoing curative-intent surgical resection, most patients got three to four biweekly nivolumab doses at 3 mg/kg. Patients without progression received a fourth nivolumab dose around day 43 and underwent definitive surgical resection on days 50-56. There were 12 patients in the parent correlative cohort, and the response rate was roughly 34%. Patients with complete response, partial response or stable disease by RECIST 1.1 were defined as responders, whereas patients with progression were defined as non-responders. Study-wide conclusions, independent of this receptor: Higher pretreatment blood Treg/Th17 ratios correlated with higher pretreatment blood TCRbeta clonality and lower post-treatment tumor TCRbeta clonality. TCR analyses included only three patients per response group, and the authors called for larger cohorts for validation. Greater tumor shrinkage was correlated with larger post-treatment sizes of preexisting intratumoral clones, suggesting that expansion of preexisting clones contributed to response.

In light of the paper, this sample's time point label describes: before neoadjuvant nivolumab. Patients were newly diagnosed with stage II-IVA oral cavity squamous cell carcinoma and had received no prior systemic or radiation treatment. Everyone in the cohort had locally advanced, HPV-negative oral cavity squamous cell carcinoma. The samples were drawn from a longitudinal correlative study tied to a single-arm phase II trial testing neoadjuvant nivolumab in oral cavity squamous cell carcinoma. Subject-matched pre- and post-treatment PBMCs and tumors from three responders and three non-responders underwent genomic DNA-based TCRbeta sequencing. For tumor tissue, genomic DNA extraction relied on the Maxwell RSC DNA from Tissue kit. There are a few counts of this clone. Its antigen remains undetermined. No base-level quality is on record; no much larger clone is a single base apart. Survey sequencing of tumors used two replicates per sample, and the tumor libraries mostly started from 4.5 to 6 ug of input genomic DNA. TCRbeta libraries were prepared with the immunoSEQ hsTCRbeta kit according to the manufacturer's instructions. The completed libraries were mixed into a single pool at 3 nM, then sequenced with an Illumina NovaSeq 6000 S4 flow cell. As for the original processing: The immunoSEQ Analyzer was used for raw data preprocessing and quality control. The analysis was limited to productive rearrangements, and each clonotype was defined by a unique CDR3 amino acid sequence. Repertoire clonality was estimated as the Gini-Simpson index, which was calculated using the R package tcR. Gini indices were compared with Student's t test, and associations with tumor size change were assessed by Pearson correlation. As stored in TCRdb, this immuneACCESS dataset retains in-frame rearrangements with V and J assigned. A fraction of the clones does not appear; measured against another copy, unresolved V genes explain less than half of the discrepancy, and the remainder lacks a known reason. That table is the source of V, J and clone size, and D and trimming were worked out from the DNA. For this sample there are under 10,000 clones; approximately 60% appear just once. The top ten hold over 6.5% of the sample.

The receptor's source is a person aged 35-79 years with oral cavity squamous cell carcinoma. Sequenced here: tumor tissue, sampled before nivolumab (anti-PD-1) treatment.

In nucleotide form, the sequence is TGTGCCAGCAGCTTCCCCGGCTCCTACGAGCAGTACTTC. Protein translation: CASSFPGSYEQYF. The chain couples TRBV11-2 to TRBJ2-7; the D gene lacks a confident call. The germline ends are 6 bases apart after V is trimmed by 3 bases and J by 0 bases. There are 13 amino acids in the CDR3, from cysteine to phenylalanine inclusive. Only CDR3 DNA remains: 39 bases, in frame from the first base. For CDR1 and CDR2, the germline V gene lists SGHAT and FQNNGV.